This passage covers 6 T cell receptor beta chains from one sample sequenced in a study of identical twins. TCRdb independently ran MiXCR on the 5' RACE reads; one entry per CDR3 protein. This table has some 1,700,000 distinct CDR3 sequences, 32% appearing once. Sequencing used cord blood. All receptors come from a newborn girl in good health.

V and J are TRBV20-1 and TRBJ2-4; the D is unclear. Judging by the DNA end, TRBJ2-7 fits better; the J call may be wrong. Germline V gives CDR1 DFQATT, CDR2 SNEGSKA (reference sequence). The CDR3 contains 15 residues. This chain's CDR3 is CSARSISRSSYEQYF. The CDR3 DNA reads TGCAGTGCTAGGTCGATAAGCCGGAGCTCTTACGAGCAGTACTTC.

This chain joins TRBV2 and TRBJ2-5, with D perhaps matching TRBD1 or TRBD2 (5 bases each). Per the germline V gene, CDR1 is SNHLY and CDR2 is FYNNEI. This CDR3 region has 15 residues. V was pared by 6 bases and J by 11 bases, with 25 bases between. CDR3 nucleotide sequence: TGTGCCAGCAGCATAACTAGGGGAATAGGAAATGAGCAGTACTTC. This translates into CASSITRGIGNEQYF. Using reference TRBV2 and TRBJ2-5 for the parts outside the CDR3, the full variable domain is EPEVTQTPSHQVTQMGQEVILRCVPISNHLYFYWYRQILGQKVEFLVSFYNNEISEKSEIFDDQFSVERPDGSNFTLKIRSTKLEDSAMYFCASSITRGIGNEQYFGPGTRLLVL.

This clonotype has a handful of counts. The V and J genes are TRBV14 and TRBJ2-7; the D call may be TRBD1 or TRBD2 (5 bases each). Germline-derived CDR1 and CDR2 are SGHDN and FVKESK. Trimming removed 3 bases at V and 6 bases at J, with 15 bases between. The CDR3 length is 14 residues. The DNA of the CDR3 is TGTGCCAGCAGCCAGAAGGGGTCGGGGCTCGAGCAGTACTTC. This encodes CASSQKGSGLEQYF.

This clonotype was seen only a few times. The J gene is TRBJ1-2, the V gene TRBV27; 9 bases agree with TRBD1. The CDR3 covers 14 residues. V shed 3 bases and J 8 bases; nucleotides not matched to a gene: 7. Germline V lookup: CDR1 MNHEY, CDR2 SMNVEV (reference sequence). In DNA, the CDR3 is TGTGCCAGCAGTTTGACCGGGACAGGGCGAGGCTACACCTTC. Encoded protein: CASSLTGTGRGYTF.

This chain uses TRBV10-2 with TRBJ1-2; no reliable D call. CDR1 is WSHSY and CDR2 is SAAADI in the germline V gene. The CDR3 covers 14 residues. The V end was cut by 0 bases, the J end by 4 bases, with 9 bases between. DNA of the CDR3: TGCGCCAGCAGTGAGTCAGGGATTTCCTATGGCTACACCTTC. Protein: CASSESGISYGYTF.

In this sample, this clonotype turned up a few times. The CDR3 DNA reads TGTGCCAGCAGCGGCGAGGGGGTGAAAAACAATGAGCAGTTCTTC. Protein: CASSGEGVKNNEQFF. The rearrangement uses TRBV2 and TRBJ2-1, with D possibly TRBD1 on 6 matching bases. Trimming shortened V by 6 bases and J by 5 bases, and 17 bases separated the two germline ends. Per germline, CDR1 SNHLY and CDR2 FYNNEI. The CDR3 contains 15 residues.